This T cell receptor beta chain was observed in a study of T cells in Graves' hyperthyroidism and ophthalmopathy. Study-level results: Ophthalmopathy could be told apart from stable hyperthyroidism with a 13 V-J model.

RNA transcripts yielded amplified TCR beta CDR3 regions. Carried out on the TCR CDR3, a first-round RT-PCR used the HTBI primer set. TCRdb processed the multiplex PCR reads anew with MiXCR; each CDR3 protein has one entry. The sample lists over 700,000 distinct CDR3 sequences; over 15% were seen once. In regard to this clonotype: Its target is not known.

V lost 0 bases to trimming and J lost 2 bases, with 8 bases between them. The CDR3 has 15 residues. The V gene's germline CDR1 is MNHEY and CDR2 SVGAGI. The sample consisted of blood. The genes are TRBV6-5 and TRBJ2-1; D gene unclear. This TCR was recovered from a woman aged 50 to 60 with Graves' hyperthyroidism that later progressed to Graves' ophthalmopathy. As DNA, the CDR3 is TGTGCCAGCAGTTACTCGAAAACTACCTACAATGAGCAGTTCTTC. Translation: CASSYSKTTYNEQFF.